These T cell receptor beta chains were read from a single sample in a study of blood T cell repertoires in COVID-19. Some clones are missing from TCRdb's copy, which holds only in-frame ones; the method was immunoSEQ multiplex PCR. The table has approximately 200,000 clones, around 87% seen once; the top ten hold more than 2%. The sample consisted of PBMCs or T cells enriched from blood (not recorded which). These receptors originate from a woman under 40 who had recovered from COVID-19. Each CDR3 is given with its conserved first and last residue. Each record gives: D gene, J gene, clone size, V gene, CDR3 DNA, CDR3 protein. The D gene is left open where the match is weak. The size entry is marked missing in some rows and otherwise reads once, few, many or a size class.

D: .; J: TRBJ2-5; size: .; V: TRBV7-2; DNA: TGTGCCAGCAGCTATAGCGGAGGGGAGACCCAGTACTTC; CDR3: CASSYSGGETQYF
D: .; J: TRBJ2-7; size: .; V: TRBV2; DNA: TGTGCCAGCAGTGAAGACCCTAGAGAGCAGTACTTC; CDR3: CASSEDPREQYF
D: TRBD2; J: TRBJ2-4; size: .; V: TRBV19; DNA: TGTGCCAGTAGTAAGTTGCGGGAGGACAGCCAAAACATTCAGTACTTC; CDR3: CASSKLREDSQNIQYF
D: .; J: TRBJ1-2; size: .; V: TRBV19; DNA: TGTGCCAGTAGTATGAGGTGGCAGGGGAACTATGGCTACACCTTC; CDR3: CASSMRWQGNYGYTF
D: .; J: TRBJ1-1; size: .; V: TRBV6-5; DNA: TGTGCCAGCAGTTACTCGGCTCAGTTGAACACTGAAGCTTTCTTT; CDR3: CASSYSAQLNTEAFF
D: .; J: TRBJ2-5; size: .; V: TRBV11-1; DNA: TGTGCCAGCAGCTACAGGACAACCCAAGAGACCCAGTACTTC; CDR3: CASSYRTTQETQYF
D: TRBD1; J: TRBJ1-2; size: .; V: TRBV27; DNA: TGTGCCAGCAGTTTAAGGGGGCGGGGTGGCTACACCTTC; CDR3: CASSLRGRGGYTF
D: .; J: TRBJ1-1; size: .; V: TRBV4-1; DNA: TGCGCCAGCAGCCAACCCAGGGAGGGACACACTGAAGCTTTCTTT; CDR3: CASSQPREGHTEAFF
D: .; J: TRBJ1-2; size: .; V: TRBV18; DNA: TGTGCCAGCTCACCAGAACCCGGGGACTCTAACTATGGCTACACCTTC; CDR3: CASSPEPGDSNYGYTF
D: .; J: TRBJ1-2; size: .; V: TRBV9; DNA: TGTGCCAGCAGCGCGACAGGAGGAAATAACTATGGCTACACCTTC; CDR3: CASSATGGNNYGYTF
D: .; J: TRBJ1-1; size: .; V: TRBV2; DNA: TGTGCCAGCAGTGAAATATCAGGACTATCCACTGAAGCTTTCTTT; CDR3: CASSEISGLSTEAFF
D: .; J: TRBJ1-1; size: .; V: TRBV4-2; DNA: TGTGCCAGCAGCCTTGTGGGTGAGGGAGGGGTAGGGGGAGCTTTCTTT; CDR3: CASSLVGEGGVGGAFF
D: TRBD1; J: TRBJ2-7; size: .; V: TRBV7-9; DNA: TGTGCCAGCAGCCCGCCGGACAGGGTCCTCGAGCAGTACTTC; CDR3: CASSPPDRVLEQYF
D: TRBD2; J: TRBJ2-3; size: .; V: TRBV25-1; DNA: TGTGCCAGCAGTTGGGTCAGCGGGATGCAGTATTTT; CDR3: CASSWVSGMQYF
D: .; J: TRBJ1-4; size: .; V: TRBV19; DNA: TGTGCCAGTAGTATAAGCACAGGGATGCTAGAAAAACTGTTTTTT; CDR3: CASSISTGMLEKLFF
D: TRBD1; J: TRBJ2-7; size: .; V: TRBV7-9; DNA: TGTGCCAGCAGCTTTGGACAGGGATCGGAAGAGCAGTACTTC; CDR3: CASSFGQGSEEQYF
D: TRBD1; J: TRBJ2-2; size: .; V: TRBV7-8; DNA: TGTGCCAGCAGCCGAGGACAGGGGGCGGACACCGGGGAGCTGTTTTTT; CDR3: CASSRGQGADTGELFF
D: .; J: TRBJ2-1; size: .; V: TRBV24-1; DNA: TGTGCCACCAGTGATGCGGGACAGTCGGTCAATGAGCAGTTCTTC; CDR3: CATSDAGQSVNEQFF
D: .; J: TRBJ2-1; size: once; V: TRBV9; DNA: TGTGCCAGCAGCGTAGGGGGGGTTTTGGACAATGAGCAGTTCTTC; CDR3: CASSVGGVLDNEQFF
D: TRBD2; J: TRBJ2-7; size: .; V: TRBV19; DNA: TGTGCCAGTACTGTATCTTCCGGGACTAGCGGTTACGAGCAGTACTTC; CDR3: CASTVSSGTSGYEQYF
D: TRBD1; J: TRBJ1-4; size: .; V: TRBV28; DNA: TGTGCCAGCAGTTCCGATGCGGCAGGGGGCCGTGGACATAATGAAAAACTGTTTTTT; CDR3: CASSSDAAGGRGHNEKLFF
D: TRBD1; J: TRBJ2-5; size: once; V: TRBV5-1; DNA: TGCGCCAGCAGCTTAAACAGGGGAGAGACCCAGTACTTC; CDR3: CASSLNRGETQYF
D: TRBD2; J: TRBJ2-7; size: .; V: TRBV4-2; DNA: TGTGCCAGCAGCCAAGATTCGGCTAGCGGGAGTCTCAACTACGAGCAGTACTTC; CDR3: CASSQDSASGSLNYEQYF
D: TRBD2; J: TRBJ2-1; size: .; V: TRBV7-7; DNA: TGTGCCAGCAGCGCTGGACTAGCGGGAGGAGATGAGCAGTTCTTC; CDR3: CASSAGLAGGDEQFF
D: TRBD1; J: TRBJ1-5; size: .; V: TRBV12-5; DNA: TGTGCTAGTGGCACCGAGGGACAGCCAAGCAATCAGCCCCAGCATTTT; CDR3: CASGTEGQPSNQPQHF
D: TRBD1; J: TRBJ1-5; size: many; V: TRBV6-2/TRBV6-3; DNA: TGTGCCAGCGGTTCCTTCCGGGACAGGTCGGCGAATCAGCCCCAGCATTTT; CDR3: CASGSFRDRSANQPQHF
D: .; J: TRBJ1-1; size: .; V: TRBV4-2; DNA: TGTGCCAGCAGCCTAAGCGAGGCATTGGGCACTGAAGCTTTCTTT; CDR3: CASSLSEALGTEAFF